Each of the 24 T cell receptor beta chains below was sequenced from the same sample in a study of blood T cell repertoires in COVID-19. Profiled with immunoSEQ multiplex PCR; TCRdb holds only in-frame clones, not every one. The table lists some 220,000 clones, 84% of them singletons. Sequences were obtained from peripheral blood. The receptors were gathered from a woman in her twenties or thirties who had recovered from COVID-19.

The chain couples TRBV27 to TRBJ2-1, with D perhaps TRBD2 (5 bases). The germline V gene encodes CDR1 MNHEY and CDR2 SMNVEV (reference sequence). The CDR3 totals 16 residues. With 8 bases removed from V and 5 bases from J, the gap between germline ends came to 22 bases. CDR3 sequence reads: CASGLVSARRNNEQFF. CDR3 coding DNA: TGTGCCAGCGGACTTGTAAGCGCTCGGAGGAACAATGAGCAGTTCTTC.

The V and J genes are TRBV28 and TRBJ2-2; D unresolved. This CDR3 has 14 residues. Per the germline V gene, CDR1 is MDHEN and CDR2 is SYDVKM. V was shortened by 7 bases and J by 2 bases, with 11 bases between the two germline ends. The CDR3 nucleotides are TGTGCCAGCACCTTGACACACAACACCGGGGAGCTGTTTTTT. The encoded protein is CASTLTHNTGELFF.

This clone turned up a few times. CDR3 in DNA: TGTGCCAGCAGCTTAGCCTCCGGGACAGGGTATGCCGGGGAGCTGTTTTTT. Residues: CASSLASGTGYAGELFF. The rearrangement uses TRBV11-2 and TRBJ2-2, with TRBD1 matching 9 bases. The CDR3 consists of 17 residues. From germline, CDR1 is SGHAT and CDR2 FQNNGV. V was clipped by 1 base and J by 6 bases; unmatched bases: 9.

The rearrangement uses TRBV19 and TRBJ2-1; 8 bases map to TRBD1. J gave up 8 bases and V 7 bases, and 7 bases lay outside the gene matches. Germline V gene lookup returns CDR1 LNHDA and CDR2 SQIVND (reference sequence). This CDR3 is built from 13 residues. The CDR3 reads CASMGQVSDEQFF. As DNA, the CDR3 is TGTGCCAGTATGGGACAGGTTAGCGATGAGCAGTTCTTC.

V usage is TRBV12-2 and J usage is TRBJ1-2; TRBD1, the D gene given by the table, was not confirmed from the DNA. TRBV12-2 is tagged as a pseudogene. The CDR3 spans 12 residues. The CDR3 is CASRSGGYGYTF. CDR3 DNA sequence: TGTGCAAGTCGCTCAGGGGGATATGGCTACACCTTC.

The gene calls are TRBV3-1 (or the pseudogene TRBV3-2) and TRBJ2-7, with 10 bases matching TRBD2. Germline V gives CDR1 LGHDT, CDR2 YNNKEL (reference sequence). This CDR3 comprises 16 residues. V lost 2 bases and J lost 5; bases outside the gene matches: 9. The CDR3 coding sequence is TGTGCCAGCAGCCAACTTTGGACTAGCGGCGTTCACGAGCAGTACTTC. This codes for CASSQLWTSGVHEQYF.

The V gene is TRBV27, the J gene TRBJ1-5; no clear D. The CDR3 length is 15 residues. V was shortened by 3 bases and J by 0 bases, with 9 bases between the two germline ends. Germline assignment: CDR1 MNHEY and CDR2 SMNVEV (reference sequence). CDR3 loop: CASSFRAYSNQPQHF. The CDR3 nucleotides read TGTGCCAGCAGTTTCCGAGCGTATAGCAATCAGCCCCAGCATTTT.

The chain is built from TRBV5-1 and TRBJ2-2; 10 bases agree with TRBD2. The J segment lost 3 bases and the V segment lost 1 base, leaving 3 bases of the junction unmatched. CDR1 SGHRS and CDR2 YFSETQ come from the germline V gene. CDR3 length: 16 residues. The CDR3 sequence: CASSLTLAGDTGELFF. The CDR3 coding sequence is TGCGCCAGCAGCTTGACCCTAGCGGGGGACACCGGGGAGCTGTTTTTT.

V and J are TRBV5-5 and TRBJ1-4, with TRBD1 identical over 8 bases. This CDR3 region has 15 residues. With 4 bases clipped from V and 4 bases from J, the junction kept 6 bases outside the gene matches. Germline loops: CDR1 SGHKS, CDR2 YYEKEE (reference sequence). CDR3 loop: CASSTQGAHNEKLFF. In DNA, the CDR3 is TGTGCCAGCAGCACTCAGGGGGCGCATAATGAAAAACTGTTTTTT.

This chain joins TRBV9 and TRBJ2-1, with a tentative D call TRBD1 (5 bases). CDR1 SGDLS and CDR2 YYNGEE come from the germline V gene. Trimming took off 0 bases at V and 9 bases at J, with 10 bases between the two ends. This CDR3 comprises 13 residues. CDR3 DNA: TGTGCCAGCAGCGTAGGTAGGGGCAGTGAGCAGTTCTTC. It yields the protein CASSVGRGSEQFF.

The chain employs TRBV10-1 and TRBJ2-1; 10 bases match TRBD2. This CDR3 has 14 amino acids. CDR1 is WNHNN, CDR2 SYGVQD, per germline (reference sequence). The J segment lost 10 bases and the V segment lost 8 bases, leaving 11 bases of the junction unmatched. The CDR3 sequence: CASSWSGRVGEQFF. CDR3 sequence (DNA): TGCGCCAGCTCATGGAGCGGGAGGGTAGGGGAGCAGTTCTTC.

This clone was picked up one time. This CDR3 reads CASSQEAGGPDEQYF. CDR3 nucleotides: TGTGCCAGCAGCCAAGAAGCGGGAGGGCCGGACGAGCAGTACTTC. The V call is TRBV4-2, the J call TRBJ2-7; 10 bases are a match to TRBD2. CDR1 and CDR2 (germline): LGHNA, YNFKEQ. This CDR3 has 15 residues. After removal of 0 bases from V and 5 bases from J, the junction contained 4 bases not matched to a gene.

This chain joins TRBV30 and TRBJ2-2, with TRBD1 identical over 10 bases. Germline CDR1 GTSNPN, CDR2 SVGIG (reference sequence). The CDR3 contains 16 residues. Trimming took 2 bases from V and 3 from J; bases not matched to a gene: 6. The CDR3 protein is CAWSSRDRGYTGELFF. CDR3 in DNA: TGTGCCTGGAGTTCCCGGGACAGGGGATACACCGGGGAGCTGTTTTTT.

The chain links TRBV11-2 to TRBJ1-6; unclear D gene. This CDR3 contains 14 residues. The ends were cut back, 5 bases at V and 3 bases at J, with 8 bases in the middle. Germline lookup yields CDR1 SGHAT and CDR2 FQNNGV. This CDR3 is CASSQENYNSPLHF. CDR3 nucleotide sequence: TGTGCCAGCAGCCAGGAAAACTATAATTCACCCCTCCACTTT.

The rearrangement links TRBV2 to TRBJ1-5, with 9 bases matching TRBD1. The V gene's germline CDR1 is SNHLY and CDR2 FYNNEI. The V gene end was trimmed by 6 bases and the J gene end by 9 bases; junction bases not matched to a gene: 9. CDR3 size: 14 residues. The chain's CDR3 is CASSGTGPGGPQHF. CDR3 bases: TGTGCCAGCAGCGGGACAGGGCCTGGTGGGCCCCAGCATTTT. The full variable domain, completed using reference TRBV2 and TRBJ1-5, is EPEVTQTPSHQVTQMGQEVILRCVPISNHLYFYWYRQILGQKVEFLVSFYNNEISEKSEIFDDQFSVERPDGSNFTLKIRSTKLEDSAMYFCASSGTGPGGPQHFGDGTRLSIL.

This clone occurred once. A junction end diverges from the germline sequence, so it may reflect a read error. This sequence joins TRBV2 and TRBJ1-2; 7 bases are shared with TRBD1. CDR3 size: 10 residues. CDR1 and CDR2 (germline): SNHLY, FYNNEI. This CDR3 is CASGDSRLCF. In DNA, the CDR3 is TGTGCCAGCGGGGACAGCCGTCTTTGCTTC.

The V and J genes are TRBV19 and TRBJ1-3, with 7 bases matching TRBD1. The CDR3 consists of 15 residues. With V trimmed by 3 bases and J by 0 bases, 2 bases remained unmatched. CDR1 is LNHDA, CDR2 SQIVND, per germline (reference sequence). CDR3 DNA: TGTGCCAGTAGTATGCGGGACAGCTCTGGAAACACCATATATTTT. Its protein is CASSMRDSSGNTIYF.

There are a few counts of this clone. This rearrangement joins TRBV7-3 to TRBJ1-1; a possible D gene is TRBD1 (5 bases). The CDR3 is 13 residues long. Per germline, CDR1 SGHTA and CDR2 FQGTGA. Trimming left V 4 bases short and J 1 base short, with 7 bases between. For the CDR3, the DNA is TGTGCCAGCAGCTCCCAGGGGAACACTGAAGCTTTCTTT. It specifies CASSSQGNTEAFF.

This chain joins TRBV6-5 and TRBJ1-1, with a possible D match to TRBD1 (5 bases). Trimming cost V 8 bases and J 5 bases, with 15 bases left between them. From germline, CDR1 is MNHEY and CDR2 SVGAGI. This CDR3 has 13 amino acids. The CDR3 is CASSPLGATEAFF. For the CDR3, the DNA is TGTGCCAGCTCCCCCTTAGGGGCTACTGAAGCTTTCTTT.

V is TRBV25-1 and J is TRBJ2-3; the match to TRBD2 covers 7 bases. CDR3 size: 14 residues. The germline gives CDR1 MGHDK, CDR2 SYGVNS. Trimming at V came to 3 bases and at J to 6 bases, leaving 6 bases not matched to a gene. In DNA, the CDR3 is TGTGCCAGCAGTGAGGCGGGAGACGTGGATACGCAGTATTTT. Its protein is CASSEAGDVDTQYF.

The V gene is TRBV21-1, the J gene TRBJ1-5. TRBV21-1 is labeled a pseudogene. The CDR3 runs 14 residues. The CDR3 here is CASSKEIRYQPQHF. The CDR3, as DNA: TGTGCCAGCAGCAAAGAGATCCGGTATCAGCCCCAGCATTTT.

V gene TRBV27 combines with J gene TRBJ2-3, with 10 bases fitting TRBD1. This CDR3 has 17 residues. The germline V gene encodes CDR1 MNHEY and CDR2 SMNVEV (reference sequence). Trimming at V came to 0 bases and at J to 0 bases, leaving 3 bases not matched to a gene. The CDR3 sequence is CASSLSGTGDSTDTQYF. In nucleotides, the CDR3 is TGTGCCAGCAGTTTATCCGGGACAGGGGACAGCACAGATACGCAGTATTTT.

This clone has more than one count but fewer than ten. The V gene is TRBV19, the J gene TRBJ1-1, with 7 nucleotides matching TRBD1. Trimming at V came to 2 bases and at J to 1 base, leaving 1 base not matched to a gene. In germline, CDR1 is LNHDA, CDR2 SQIVND (reference sequence). The CDR3 has 14 amino acids. This CDR3 reads CASSIQGGNTEAFF. The CDR3 DNA sequence: TGTGCCAGTAGTATACAGGGGGGGAACACTGAAGCTTTCTTT.

The count of this clone is one. The rearrangement links TRBV5-1 to TRBJ2-5, with D possibly TRBD1 on 6 matching bases. This CDR3 contains 13 residues. Trimming left V 4 bases short and J 5 bases short, with 12 bases between. CDR1 and CDR2 from the germline V gene are SGHRS and YFSETQ. CDR3 sequence reads: CASSAQGSETQYF. CDR3 sequence (DNA): TGCGCCAGCAGCGCTCAGGGGTCCGAGACCCAGTACTTC.